This entry lists 5 T cell receptor beta chains sequenced from one sample in a study of blood T cell repertoires in COVID-19. Assay: immunoSEQ multiplex PCR; the TCRdb copy retains only in-frame clones and omits some. This repertoire shows some 340,000 clones, 90% found once; its top ten account for around 3.9%. Sequenced sample: PBMCs or T cells enriched from blood (not recorded which). These receptors all stem from a woman in her 30s who had been exposed to COVID-19.

This sequence joins TRBV7-9 and TRBJ2-7; 7 bases are a match to TRBD2. The ends lost 8 bases at V and 4 bases at J; junction bases unmatched: 11. In germline, CDR1 is SEHNR, CDR2 FQNEAQ (reference sequence). The CDR3 is 14 residues long. The CDR3 sequence is CASVRGDGKYEQYF. Written as DNA, the CDR3 is TGTGCCAGCGTCCGGGGGGACGGGAAGTACGAGCAGTACTTC. Combining the CDR3 with reference TRBV7-9 and TRBJ2-7 gives the whole variable domain DTGVSQNPRHKITKRGQNVTFRCDPISEHNRLYWYRQTLGQGPEFLTYFQNEAQLEKSRLLSDRFSAERPKGSFSTLEIQRTEQGDSAMYLCASVRGDGKYEQYFGPGTRLTVT.

This rearrangement joins TRBV19 to TRBJ1-5, with D hard to call. The germline V and J ends were trimmed by 3 bases and 5 bases, with 8 bases remaining between them. Germline CDR1 reads LNHDA; CDR2 reads SQIVND (reference sequence). The CDR3 is 13 amino acids. The CDR3 loop reads CASSIIEDQPQHF. DNA of the CDR3: TGTGCCAGTAGTATTATAGAGGATCAGCCCCAGCATTTT.

The V gene is TRBV7-8, the J gene TRBJ1-2; 7 nucleotides line up with TRBD1. Germline CDR1 reads SGHVS; CDR2 reads FQNEAQ. The junction had 6 bases not matched to a gene; V was cut back by 2 bases and J by 3 bases. This CDR3 has 15 residues. For the CDR3, the DNA is TGTGCCAGCAGCTTATTGGCAGGGGGATACTATGGCTACACCTTC. The encoded protein is CASSLLAGGYYGYTF.

This chain joins TRBV28 and TRBJ1-2; perhaps TRBD1 as D (5 bases). CDR1 is MDHEN and CDR2 is SYDVKM in the germline V gene. The length of the CDR3 is 14 residues. V lost 6 bases to trimming and J lost 4 bases, with 15 bases between them. CDR3 loop: CASRKPGLLYGYTF. DNA of the CDR3: TGTGCCAGCAGGAAACCGGGACTTCTCTATGGCTACACCTTC.

The chain recombines TRBV27 with TRBJ1-4; possible D gene TRBD1, 5 bases. The V and J ends lost 3 bases and 5 bases respectively, with 10 bases between them. CDR1 is MNHEY, CDR2 SMNVEV, per germline (reference sequence). This CDR3 comprises 14 residues. CDR3 bases: TGTGCCAGCAGTTTTCAGGGTATGAATGAAAAACTGTTTTTT. It specifies CASSFQGMNEKLFF.